The rows below give T cell receptor beta chains drawn from one sample of a study of somatic mutations in cytotoxic T cells in rheumatoid arthritis. Repertoires were generated with immunoSEQ multiplex PCR, while TCRdb's copy carries only in-frame clones and drops some. The table has about 17,000 clones, about 83% seen once. Input material: CD8+ T cells sorted from blood. The receptors here all came from an adult with rheumatoid arthritis. CDR3s include the opening cysteine and the closing phenylalanine or tryptophan. D genes are given only for firm matches. The listing skips clone size in some rows; elsewhere it reads once, few, many or a size class.

size	D	V	length	J	DNA	CDR3
.	TRBD2	TRBV19	17	TRBJ2-1	TGTGCCAGTAGTAGTGGACTAGCGGGGGGGCCGTTACATGAGCAGTTCTTC	CASSSGLAGGPLHEQFF
.	TRBD1	TRBV10-3	13	TRBJ2-5	TGTGCCATCAGAGGAACAGGGGGAGAGACCCAGTACTTC	CAIRGTGGETQYF
.	TRBD1	TRBV5-6	15	TRBJ1-5	TGTGCCAGCAGCAGGGGACAGGCCAGCAATCAGCCCCAGCATTTT	CASSRGQASNQPQHF
.	.	TRBV5-5	16	TRBJ2-2	TGTGCCAGCAGCTTGAGAACAGGGATCGATCCCGGGGAGCTGTTTTTT	CASSLRTGIDPGELFF
.	.	TRBV6-4	13	TRBJ1-4	TGTGCCAGCAGTGAAACAGGGAATGAAAAACTGTTTTTT	CASSETGNEKLFF
.	TRBD1	TRBV2	14	TRBJ1-2	TGTGCCAGCAACCGAGACAGGGGGCTTGATGGCTACACCTTC	CASNRDRGLDGYTF
.	.	TRBV4-1	19	TRBJ2-7	TGCGCCAGCAGCCCCTCCGCCTCCGGTAAGGGAAAACTAGCCTACGAGCAGTACTTC	CASSPSASGKGKLAYEQYF
.	.	TRBV29-1	11	TRBJ2-2	TGCAGCGTTGAGGCGACCGGGGAGCTGTTTTTT	CSVEATGELFF
once	.	TRBV7-6	16	TRBJ1-1	TGTGCCAGCAGCTTACCCGCCGGGAGGGAGGAGTCTGAAGCTTTCTTT	CASSLPAGREESEAFF
.	.	TRBV27	15	TRBJ2-3	TGTGCCAGCAGTTTAAAGGGGGGCCGTTTAGATACGCAGTATTTT	CASSLKGGRLDTQYF
once	.	TRBV9	15	TRBJ2-3	TGTGCCAGCAGCGGGACCACCTCTAGCACAGATACGCAGTATTTT	CASSGTTSSTDTQYF
medium-sized	.	TRBV5-1	16	TRBJ2-3	TGCGCCAGCAGCTTGGATTTCGGGGCTAGCACAGATACGCAGTATTTT	CASSLDFGASTDTQYF
once	.	TRBV7-6	15	TRBJ1-2	TGTGCCAGCAGCACAGGGTTTCCTTCAAACTATGGCTACACCTTC	CASSTGFPSNYGYTF
.	.	TRBV11-2	14	TRBJ2-7	TGTGCCAGCAGCTTACACCGGGCCCCCAACGAGCAGTACTTC	CASSLHRAPNEQYF
medium-sized	.	TRBV9	14	TRBJ2-3	TGTGCCAGCACCCCCAGGGAAGCCACAGATACGCAGTATTTT	CASTPREATDTQYF
.	.	TRBV5-5	15	TRBJ2-7	TGTGCCAGCAGCTTGGAAGGCGCGGGGAATGACGAGCAGTACTTC	CASSLEGAGNDEQYF
few	.	TRBV19	14	TRBJ1-5	TGTGCCAGTAGACCAGGGGACGGGAATCAGCCCCAGCATTTT	CASRPGDGNQPQHF
.	TRBD1	TRBV11-2	18	TRBJ1-6	TGTGCCAGCACCTACGGCGTGGGGGACAGGGGTAGCGATTCACCCCTCCACTTT	CASTYGVGDRGSDSPLHF
.	.	TRBV2	13	TRBJ1-2	TGTGCCAGCATTGTGGGGGGGGTCTATGGCTACACCTTC	CASIVGGVYGYTF
few	TRBD2	TRBV5-1	15	TRBJ2-1	TGCGCCAGCAGCTTGGAGGCTAGCGGGGGGGTGGGGCAGTTCTTC	CASSLEASGGVGQFF
few	.	TRBV7-9	15	TRBJ1-6	TGTGCCAGCAGCCCCCCACGAGGTTTGCGTTCACCCCTCCACTTT	CASSPPRGLRSPLHF
once	.	TRBV7-9	14	TRBJ1-1	TGTGCCAGCACCGAAGTCAACAGGGCTGATGAAGCTTTCTTT	CASTEVNRADEAFF
.	TRBD1	TRBV5-5	14	TRBJ1-2	TGTGCCAGCAGCTCCGGGACAGTCCGTTATGGCTACACCTTC	CASSSGTVRYGYTF
.	.	TRBV7-9	14	TRBJ1-4	TGTGCCAGCAGCCCTAATCGTGAGGGCGAAAAACTGTTTTTT	CASSPNREGEKLFF
.	.	TRBV7-9	12	TRBJ2-7	TGTGCCAGCAGCTCAGAAGCCTACGAGCAGTACTTC	CASSSEAYEQYF
.	.	TRBV7-9	15	TRBJ1-2	TGTGCCAGCAGCCCCCCGCGAGGACCGCGCTATGGCTACACCTTC	CASSPPRGPRYGYTF
few	.	TRBV5-4	14	TRBJ2-1	TGTGCCAGCAGCTCTCCTGTAAACAGGAATGAGCAGTTCTTC	CASSSPVNRNEQFF
few	.	TRBV6-1	14	TRBJ2-7	TGTGCCAGCAGTGAAGCAGGTTATCTGTCAGAGCAGTACTTC	CASSEAGYLSEQYF
.	TRBD2	TRBV10-2	15	TRBJ2-7	TGCGCCAGCAGTGAGTTGCCGGGAGGATCCTACGAGCAGTACTTC	CASSELPGGSYEQYF
.	.	TRBV6-5	13	TRBJ1-1	TGTGCCAGCAGGAAGGGGGTAGACACTGAAGCTTTCTTT	CASRKGVDTEAFF
.	.	TRBV19	13	TRBJ2-2	TGTGCCAGTAGTGGCAGAGTCACCGGGGAGCTGTTTTTT	CASSGRVTGELFF
.	.	TRBV2	13	TRBJ2-7	TGTGCCAGCACTCTGGGGGGTGCAGGAGAGCAGTACTTC	CASTLGGAGEQYF
.	.	TRBV7-7	16	TRBJ2-2	TGTGCCAGCAGCCCCGTGGAGGGGGTTCGAGCCGGGGAGCTGTTTTTT	CASSPVEGVRAGELFF